The rows below give T cell receptor beta chains drawn from one sample of a study of OX40 agonist ivuxolimab in advanced cancers. This table comes from immunoSEQ multiplex PCR, and its TCRdb copy is limited to in-frame clones, with some not included. This table holds 25,000 to 35,000 clones, about four fifths found once. The sample in question was CD4+ or CD8+ T cells sorted from blood, obtained in a trial of the OX40 agonist ivuxolimab. The receptors were gathered from an adult with an advanced solid tumor such as melanoma, head and neck, liver or kidney cancer. CDR3s include the opening cysteine and the closing phenylalanine or tryptophan. A D gene is named only where the DNA matches it firmly. Some rows have no size entry. The others give once, few or many, or a class for an expanded clone.

J gene	clone size	V gene	D gene	CDR3 protein	CDR3 DNA
TRBJ2-7	-	TRBV10-2	TRBD1	CASSEWQGAYEQYF	TGCGCCAGCAGTGAATGGCAGGGGGCTTACGAGCAGTACTTC
TRBJ1-6	-	TRBV28	-	CASSRGGTIYNSPLHF	TGTGCCAGCAGTCGAGGTGGGACCATATATAATTCACCCCTCCACTTT
TRBJ1-1	once	TRBV6-1	-	CASSGRMNTEAFF	TGTGCCAGCAGTGGGCGGATGAACACTGAAGCTTTCTTT
TRBJ2-2	-	TRBV18	-	CASSPPRSRTNTGELFF	TGTGCCAGCTCACCGCCCCGGAGCAGGACAAACACCGGGGAGCTGTTTTTT
TRBJ1-6	-	TRBV5-1	-	CASSLGEGRIGYSPLHF	TGCGCCAGCAGCTTGGGAGAGGGAAGGATAGGATACTCACCCCTCCACTTT
TRBJ1-5	-	TRBV19	-	CASERGGSGQPQHF	TGTGCCAGTGAGAGAGGAGGTTCTGGTCAGCCCCAGCATTTT
TRBJ1-1	-	TRBV27	-	CASSSSMNTEAFF	TGTGCCAGCAGTTCTAGTATGAACACTGAAGCTTTCTTT
TRBJ2-5	-	TRBV11-2	TRBD2	CASSSSPAGSETQYF	TGTGCCAGCAGCTCCTCTCCAGCGGGGTCGGAGACCCAGTACTTC
TRBJ2-6	few	TRBV10-3	-	CATNSGANVLTF	TGTGCCACTAACTCTGGGGCCAACGTCCTGACTTTC
TRBJ2-5	-	TRBV4-1	-	CASSQDSRGTQYF	TGCGCCAGCAGCCAAGATAGTAGGGGGACCCAGTACTTC
TRBJ2-5	-	TRBV5-1	-	CASSLDGTPGGGETQYF	TGCGCCAGCAGCTTGGACGGGACACCGGGGGGCGGGGAGACCCAGTACTTC
TRBJ2-7	-	TRBV28	-	CASSSSGTISYEQYF	TGTGCCAGCAGTTCCTCCGGGACAATTTCCTACGAGCAGTACTTC
TRBJ1-5	once	TRBV18	TRBD1	CASSPRTGETQPQHF	TGTGCCAGCTCACCGAGGACAGGCGAGACTCAGCCCCAGCATTTT
TRBJ2-3	-	TRBV18	TRBD2	CASSVSSGSTDTQYF	TGTGCCAGCTCAGTATCTAGCGGTAGCACAGATACGCAGTATTTT